These 25 T cell receptor beta chains were all obtained from the same sample, sequenced in a study of Ad26.COV2.S vaccination and SARS-CoV-2 variants. The protocol was immunoSEQ multiplex PCR, while the TCRdb copy is restricted to in-frame clones and leaves out a portion. The sample comprises just over 350,000 clones, approximately 90% of which are singletons, and roughly 3.9% rests with the top ten. The source material was peripheral blood, sampled after recovery from COVID-19. The receptors originated from a human donor who had recovered from COVID-19.

This rearrangement joins TRBV7-8 to TRBJ2-7, with D perhaps matching TRBD2 (6 bases). Germline CDR1 SGHVS, CDR2 FQNEAQ. CDR3 size: 13 residues. The germline V and J ends were trimmed by 5 bases and 5 bases, with 13 bases remaining between them. The CDR3 is CASSHSTRNEQYF. CDR3 nucleotides: TGTGCCAGCAGCCACTCGACTAGGAACGAGCAGTACTTC.

The chain couples TRBV7-6 to TRBJ2-1; 8 bases map to TRBD2. CDR1 is SGHVS and CDR2 is FNYEAQ in the germline V gene. The trim removed 5 bases at V and 6 bases at J, leaving 12 bases unmatched. The CDR3 extends over 16 amino acids. CDR3 sequence: CASSASGLLGSNEQFF. The CDR3 nucleotides read TGTGCCAGCAGCGCTAGCGGGCTACTTGGTAGCAATGAGCAGTTCTTC.

The chain recombines TRBV3-1 (or the pseudogene TRBV3-2) with TRBJ2-3, with 16 bases lining up with TRBD2. The CDR3 extends over 18 amino acids. Germline values: CDR1 LGHDT, CDR2 YNNKEL (reference sequence). Trimming cost V 1 base and J 5 bases; bases outside gene matches: 6. The CDR3 spells CASSQAGLAGGRGDTQYF. The CDR3 DNA sequence: TGTGCCAGCAGCCAAGCGGGACTAGCGGGGGGGCGAGGAGATACGCAGTATTTT.

For this clone: The same CDR3 can be traced to other DNA sequences in this sample. The rearrangement links TRBV11-2 to TRBJ2-2; 13 positions agree with TRBD2. The J segment lost 6 bases and the V segment lost 1 base, leaving 5 bases of the junction unmatched. This CDR3 comprises 17 residues. In germline, CDR1 is SGHAT, CDR2 FQNNGV. CDR3 coding DNA: TGTGCCAGCAGCTTAGTACTAGCGGGGGGGCGTGCCGGGGAGCTGTTTTTT. This encodes CASSLVLAGGRAGELFF.

The chain carries TRBV7-9 and TRBJ1-4; no clear D. Germline V gives CDR1 SEHNR, CDR2 FQNEAQ (reference sequence). The V and J ends lost 5 bases and 6 bases respectively, with 13 bases between them. This CDR3 has 14 amino acids. Here the CDR3 DNA reads TGTGCCAGCAGCCCCGGAGGTGGCGATGAAAAACTGTTTTTT. Protein sequence: CASSPGGGDEKLFF.

The V and J genes are TRBV2 and TRBJ2-3; no firm D call. This CDR3 contains 13 residues. Trimming removed 6 bases at V and 0 bases at J, with 7 bases between. Germline lookup yields CDR1 SNHLY and CDR2 FYNNEI. CDR3 amino acids: CASRKDSTDTQYF. The CDR3 DNA follows: TGTGCCAGCAGGAAGGACAGCACAGATACGCAGTATTTT.

The chain recombines TRBV7-9 with TRBJ1-1; D uncertain. Per the germline V gene, CDR1 is SEHNR and CDR2 is FQNEAQ (reference sequence). There are 13 residues in the CDR3. V shed 2 bases and J shed 5 bases, with 9 bases lying between them. This CDR3 reads CASSLIERTEAFF. The DNA for the CDR3 is TGTGCCAGCAGCTTAATTGAGAGGACTGAAGCTTTCTTT.

The rearrangement uses TRBV7-9 and TRBJ1-2; 9 nucleotides align to TRBD1. Germline values: CDR1 SEHNR, CDR2 FQNEAQ (reference sequence). This CDR3 comprises 14 residues. V gave up 1 base and J gave up 6 bases; unmatched junction bases: 3. In DNA, the CDR3 is TGTGCCAGCAGCTTAGGGGGGACAGGGAATGGCTACACCTTC. This encodes CASSLGGTGNGYTF.

The CDR3 sequence: CASSVSQGDNSPLHF. The CDR3 nucleotides are TGTGCCAGCAGCGTTAGCCAGGGCGATAATTCACCCCTCCACTTT. The V call is TRBV9, the J call TRBJ1-6, with TRBD1 as a possible D gene (5 bases). The V end was cut by 2 bases, the J end by 5 bases, with 11 bases between. Germline CDR1 and CDR2: SGDLS and YYNGEE. The CDR3 spans 15 residues.

The chain is built from TRBV7-8 and TRBJ1-2; 7 bases match TRBD1. The CDR3 loop spans 12 amino acids. The germline V gene encodes CDR1 SGHVS and CDR2 FQNEAQ. After removal of 5 bases from V and 8 bases from J, the junction contained 5 bases not matched to a gene. CDR3 coding DNA: TGTGCCAGCAGCCTCGACAGGGCCGGCTACACCTTC. Its protein is CASSLDRAGYTF. Full variable domain (rest looked up from reference TRBV7-8 and TRBJ1-2): GAGVSQSPRYKVAKRGQDVALRCDPISGHVSLFWYQQALGQGPEFLTYFQNEAQLDKSGLPSDRFFAERPEGSVSTLKIQRTQQEDSAVYLCASSLDRAGYTFGSGTRLTVV.

This chain joins TRBV7-2 and TRBJ2-5; TRBD2 might be the D (7 bases). The CDR3 extends over 15 amino acids. Germline V gene lookup returns CDR1 SGHTA and CDR2 FQGNSA. The V and J ends lost 1 base and 5 bases respectively, with 14 bases between them. The CDR3 DNA reads TGTGCCAGCAGCTTAGGTGGGGGGGCCGGGGAGACCCAGTACTTC. This codes for CASSLGGGAGETQYF.

This clone was detected once. V is TRBV6-6 and J is TRBJ2-2; TRBD1 aligns across 8 bases. CDR1 and CDR2 (germline): MNHNY, SVGAGI (reference sequence). This CDR3 is built from 16 residues. The trim removed 5 bases at V and 0 bases at J, leaving 5 bases unmatched. The CDR3 DNA reads TGTGCCAGCAGTCGACAGGGGCCTGCGAACACCGGGGAGCTGTTTTTT. Translated, it gives CASSRQGPANTGELFF.

V and J are TRBV9 and TRBJ2-3; D gene ambiguous. Per germline, CDR1 SGDLS and CDR2 YYNGEE. This CDR3 is built from 14 residues. Deletions cut 4 bases from V and 2 bases from J, with 11 bases between. The CDR3 here is CASSSRWTTDTQYF. CDR3 nucleotide sequence: TGTGCCAGCAGCTCTCGGTGGACCACAGATACGCAGTATTTT.

This rearrangement joins TRBV7-2 to TRBJ2-1; D ambiguous. CDR1 is SGHTA and CDR2 is FQGNSA in the germline V gene. This CDR3 region has 14 residues. Trimming removed 2 bases from V and 6 bases from J, with 11 bases in between. This CDR3 reads CASSLFQATNEQFF. The CDR3 DNA follows: TGTGCCAGCAGCTTATTTCAGGCCACCAATGAGCAGTTCTTC.

This clone has more than one count but fewer than ten. The CDR3, as DNA: TGTGCCAGCAGCTCCTCGACAGGGGCTGGAAACACCATATATTTT. Its translation is CASSSSTGAGNTIYF. The V gene is TRBV9, the J gene TRBJ1-3; the match to TRBD1 covers 8 bases. In germline, CDR1 is SGDLS, CDR2 YYNGEE. This CDR3 has 15 residues. After removal of 4 bases from V and 2 bases from J, the junction contained 5 bases not matched to a gene.

The chain combines TRBV29-1 with TRBJ2-7; TRBD2 matches at 11 bases. Per the germline V gene, CDR1 is SQVTM and CDR2 is ANQGSEA. The CDR3 spans 14 residues. V dropped 7 bases and J dropped 0; count of bases not matched to a gene: 5. The CDR3 nucleotides read TGCAGCGCAGAACTAGCGGGGGCCTCCTACGAGCAGTACTTC. This translates into CSAELAGASYEQYF.

The V gene is TRBV5-4, the J gene TRBJ1-1; D is unresolved. Germline CDR1 is SGHNT and CDR2 is YYREEE (reference sequence). Trimming took off 7 bases at V and 5 bases at J, with 21 bases between the two ends. There are 15 residues in the CDR3. The CDR3 protein is CASADQGAFGTEAFF. The CDR3 DNA reads as TGTGCCAGCGCTGATCAAGGAGCTTTCGGGACTGAAGCTTTCTTT.

The chain uses TRBV5-1 and TRBJ2-1; D uncertain. V was trimmed by 4 bases and J by 0 bases, leaving 8 bases between them. This CDR3 is 14 amino acids long. Germline CDR1 SGHRS, CDR2 YFSETQ. CDR3 sequence: CASSPAVSYNEQFF. The CDR3 nucleotides are TGCGCCAGCAGCCCCGCCGTCTCCTACAATGAGCAGTTCTTC. Together with reference TRBV5-1 and TRBJ2-1, the CDR3 gives the full variable domain: KAGVTQTPRYLIKTRGQQVTLSCSPISGHRSVSWYQQTPGQGLQFLFEYFSETQRNKGNFPGRFSGRQFSNSRSEMNVSTLELGDSALYLCASSPAVSYNEQFFGPGTRLTVL.

The CDR3 here is CASSPGVRTEAFF. The CDR3 coding sequence is TGTGCCAGCTCACCCGGGGTGCGTACTGAAGCTTTCTTT. The rearrangement links TRBV18 to TRBJ1-1; D gene unclear. V was pared by 3 bases and J by 5 bases, with 10 bases between. Germline CDR1 and CDR2: KGHSH and LQKENI. There are 13 residues in the CDR3.

J is TRBJ2-3 and V is TRBV7-9; possible D gene TRBD1, 5 bases. Germline V gene lookup returns CDR1 SEHNR and CDR2 FQNEAQ (reference sequence). The CDR3 contains 14 residues. Trimming shortened V by 6 bases and J by 1 base, and 11 bases separated the two germline ends. CDR3 DNA: TGTGCCAGCAGAGAAAGGGGCGGCACAGATACGCAGTATTTT. Translation gives CASRERGGTDTQYF.

In this sample, this clone turned up a few times. The CDR3 sequence is CASSLRGAYTEAFF. DNA of the CDR3: TGTGCCAGCAGCTTACGGGGGGCATACACTGAAGCTTTCTTT. V usage is TRBV7-9 and J usage is TRBJ1-1; a weak D match, TRBD1 (6 bases). The V and J ends lost 2 bases and 3 bases respectively, with 10 bases between them. The CDR3 length is 14 residues. Germline V gene data show CDR1 as SEHNR and CDR2 as FQNEAQ (reference sequence).

The V gene is TRBV7-2, the J gene TRBJ2-7; D possibly corresponds to TRBD1 (6 bases). The V and J ends lost 2 bases and 3 bases respectively, with 14 bases between them. The V gene's germline CDR1 is SGHTA and CDR2 FQGNSA. This CDR3 spans 15 amino acids. CDR3 DNA: TGTGCCAGCAGCTTATTGGCCCGGACAGTCTACGAGCAGTACTTC. Translated: CASSLLARTVYEQYF.

The rearrangement joins TRBV7-3 to TRBJ1-3; D may be TRBD1 (6 bases). V gave up 5 bases and J gave up 2 bases, with 16 bases separating them. The germline gives CDR1 SGHTA, CDR2 FQGTGA. This CDR3 has 16 amino acids. The CDR3 protein is CASSLLPGGPGNTIYF. The CDR3 region has the DNA TGTGCCAGCAGCCTCCTACCTGGGGGGCCTGGAAACACCATATATTTT.

Only one count was recorded for this clone. The V gene is TRBV10-2, the J gene TRBJ1-4; 7 nucleotides line up with TRBD1. The trim removed 1 base at V and 10 bases at J, leaving 12 bases unmatched. This CDR3 region has 16 residues. Germline V gene sequence: CDR1 WSHSY, CDR2 SAAADI. Here the CDR3 reads CASSEWTGRTVGKLFF. The CDR3 region has the DNA TGCGCCAGCAGTGAGTGGACAGGTCGGACGGTGGGAAAACTGTTTTTT.

The chain is built from TRBV7-2 and TRBJ2-7; D uncertain. V lost 1 base and J lost 4, with 11 bases in between. The CDR3 is 14 residues long. Per the germline V gene, CDR1 is SGHTA and CDR2 is FQGNSA. CDR3 loop: CASSLGAGFYEQYF. The CDR3 DNA follows: TGTGCCAGCAGCTTAGGCGCAGGTTTTTACGAGCAGTACTTC. Based on the CDR3 plus reference TRBV7-2 and TRBJ2-7, the full variable domain is GAGVSQSPSNKVTEKGKDVELRCDPISGHTALYWYRQSLGQGLEFLIYFQGNSAPDKSGLPSDRFSAERTGGSVSTLTIQRTQQEDSAVYLCASSLGAGFYEQYFGPGTRLTVT.